A selection of T cell receptor beta chains follows, all from one sample in a study of OX40 agonist ivuxolimab in advanced cancers. Clones were sequenced by immunoSEQ multiplex PCR, and TCRdb holds only the in-frame ones, with some missing. The sample consists of 38,000 or so clones, 70% to 90% of them appearing once. The sequencing used CD4+ or CD8+ T cells sorted from blood, collected in a trial of the OX40 agonist ivuxolimab. The receptors were gathered from an adult with an advanced solid tumor such as melanoma, head and neck, liver or kidney cancer. The CDR3 runs from the conserved cysteine through the conserved F or W. D genes are given only for firm matches. Only part of the rows carry a size: once, few, many, or a class if the clone is expanded.

>.|TRBD1|TRBV9|TRBJ2-2|15
CASSGTGENTGELFF
TGTGCCAGCAGCGGGACAGGGGAGAACACCGGGGAGCTGTTTTTT
>.|TRBD1|TRBV19|TRBJ1-4|14
CASSTGTGHEKLFF
TGTGCCAGTAGTACCGGGACAGGGCACGAAAAACTGTTTTTT
>.|.|TRBV4-3|TRBJ1-1|13
CASSQDWGTEAFF
TGCGCCAGCAGCCAAGATTGGGGCACTGAAGCTTTCTTT
>.|.|TRBV6-5|TRBJ1-5|15
CASSYSDGSNQPQHF
TGTGCCAGCAGTTACTCTGACGGGAGCAATCAGCCCCAGCATTTT
>.|TRBD1|TRBV27|TRBJ1-2|14
CASSYRQGANGYTF
TGTGCCAGCAGTTACAGACAGGGGGCGAATGGCTACACCTTC
>once|TRBD1|TRBV4-1|TRBJ1-1|16
CASSHSDGTGDTEAFF
TGCGCCAGCAGCCATTCGGACGGGACAGGGGACACTGAAGCTTTCTTT
>.|.|TRBV27|TRBJ2-2|13
CASSLYQTGELFF
TGTGCCAGCAGTTTATACCAGACCGGGGAGCTGTTTTTT
>.|.|TRBV7-9|TRBJ2-1|12
CASSRLIDEQFF
TGTGCCAGCAGCCGACTCATAGATGAGCAGTTCTTC
>.|.|TRBV29-1|TRBJ2-7|13
CSVEDGQTYEQYF
TGCAGCGTTGAAGATGGGCAGACCTACGAGCAGTACTTC
>few|.|TRBV30|TRBJ1-1|13
CAWALQGNTEAFF
TGTGCCTGGGCATTGCAGGGGAACACTGAAGCTTTCTTT
>.|TRBD1|TRBV5-6|TRBJ1-1|12
CASSFDRGEAFF
TGTGCCAGCAGCTTCGACAGGGGAGAAGCTTTCTTT
>.|.|TRBV7-2|TRBJ2-7|12
CASSLQVYEQYF
TGTGCCAGCAGCTTACAGGTGTACGAGCAGTACTTC
>.|.|TRBV4-3|TRBJ2-7|15
CASSQDAAGVSEQYF
TGCGCCAGCAGCCAAGATGCGGCAGGGGTGTCCGAGCAGTACTTC
>.|TRBD1|TRBV9|TRBJ2-2|15
CASSPGTGSTGELFF
TGTGCCAGCAGCCCCGGGACAGGGTCCACCGGGGAGCTGTTTTTT
>.|.|TRBV7-2|TRBJ2-7|14
CASSRADSSYEQYF
TGTGCCAGCAGTCGTGCGGACAGCTCCTACGAGCAGTACTTC
>.|.|TRBV27|TRBJ2-5|16
CASSFLGVSTTETQYF
TGTGCCAGCAGTTTTCTGGGGGTGTCGACAACGGAGACCCAGTACTTC
>.|TRBD1|TRBV6-5|TRBJ2-7|14
CASSVRDSYYEQYF
TGTGCCAGCAGTGTCCGGGACAGCTACTACGAGCAGTACTTC
>.|.|TRBV10-2|TRBJ2-3|15
CASSESRPGTDTQYF
TGCGCCAGCAGTGAGTCGAGGCCAGGGACAGATACGCAGTATTTT
>.|.|TRBV28|TRBJ2-2|15
CASGIHSTNTGELFF
TGTGCCAGCGGAATTCACAGCACGAACACCGGGGAGCTGTTTTTT
>.|TRBD2|TRBV9|TRBJ2-7|15
CASSGGLAGDYEQYF
TGTGCCAGCAGCGGGGGACTAGCGGGGGACTACGAGCAGTACTTC
>.|.|TRBV4-2|TRBJ1-2|14
CASSFYGAYYGYTF
TGTGCCAGCAGCTTTTATGGGGCCTACTATGGCTACACCTTC
>.|TRBD2|TRBV27|TRBJ2-7|14
CASSYGTSGYEQYF
TGTGCCAGCAGTTATGGGACTAGCGGCTACGAGCAGTACTTC
>.|TRBD1|TRBV6-6|TRBJ2-1|15
CASSAGTATYNEQFF
TGTGCCAGCAGTGCCGGGACAGCAACCTACAATGAGCAGTTCTTC
>.|TRBD2|TRBV27|TRBJ2-1|17
CASSTRWASGGPAGEFF
TGTGCCAGCAGCACTCGCTGGGCTAGCGGGGGCCCCGCGGGGGAGTTCTTC
>few|.|TRBV6-5|TRBJ2-7|11
CASSISYEQYF
TGTGCCAGCAGTATATCCTACGAGCAGTACTTC
>.|.|TRBV4-1|TRBJ1-2|15
CASSQDATGRYGYTF
TGCGCCAGCAGCCAAGATGCGACAGGACGGTATGGCTACACCTTC
>.|.|TRBV21-1|TRBJ2-1|10
CAGSRHWQFF
TGTGCCGGTTCTAGGCATTGGCAGTTCTTC
>.|TRBD1|TRBV5-4|TRBJ2-7|16
CASSSFGGTGSYEQYF
TGTGCCAGCAGCTCCTTCGGGGGGACAGGGTCCTACGAGCAGTACTTC
>.|.|TRBV11-2|TRBJ2-3|14
CASSLAGDTDTQYF
TGTGCCAGCAGCTTAGCGGGGGACACAGATACGCAGTATTTT
>.|TRBD1|TRBV28|TRBJ2-7|15
CASSLARGLLYEQYF
TGTGCCAGCAGTTTGGCCAGGGGGCTTTTATACGAGCAGTACTTC
>once|.|TRBV4-1|TRBJ1-5|15
CASSQDKGLGQPQHF
TGCGCCAGCAGCCAAGATAAGGGGTTAGGGCAGCCCCAGCATTTT
>.|.|TRBV28|TRBJ2-3|12
CASSFVRDTQYF
TGTGCCAGCAGTTTCGTCAGGGATACGCAGTATTTT
>.|.|TRBV9|TRBJ2-3|12
CASSAYWDTQYF
TGTGCCAGCAGCGCATACTGGGATACGCAGTATTTT
>.|TRBD1|TRBV9|TRBJ1-2|16
CASSPLDGTESYGYTF
TGTGCCAGCAGCCCCCTTGACGGGACAGAGAGCTATGGCTACACCTTC
>.|TRBD1|TRBV7-2|TRBJ1-1|18
CASSLNPLPGQLNTEAFF
TGTGCCAGCAGCTTAAATCCCCTTCCGGGACAGCTGAACACTGAAGCTTTCTTT
>.|.|TRBV27|TRBJ2-6|15
CASSGTSSGANVLTF
TGTGCCAGCAGTGGAACTAGCTCTGGGGCCAACGTCCTGACTTTC
>.|.|TRBV7-2|TRBJ2-1|17
CASSSAGLVLPPNEQFF
TGTGCCAGCAGCTCCGCGGGTTTGGTCTTACCCCCGAATGAGCAGTTCTTC
>.|TRBD1|TRBV9|TRBJ2-2|16
CASSAPRQGGTGELFF
TGTGCCAGCAGCGCACCCAGACAGGGGGGCACCGGGGAGCTGTTTTTT
>once|.|TRBV19|TRBJ1-1|15
CASSEDWDLYTEAFF
TGTGCCAGTAGTGAGGATTGGGATCTTTACACTGAAGCTTTCTTT
>once|TRBD1|TRBV5-1|TRBJ2-7|14
CASSLRDRGNEQYF
TGCGCCAGCAGCCTCCGGGACAGGGGAAACGAGCAGTACTTC
>.|.|TRBV27|TRBJ2-5|14
CASSPVSFAETQYF
TGTGCCAGCTCTCCTGTATCCTTCGCGGAGACCCAGTACTTC
>.|.|TRBV20-1|TRBJ2-1|11
CSANHYNEQFF
TGCAGTGCTAACCATTACAATGAGCAGTTCTTC
>.|.|TRBV27|TRBJ2-6|14
CASSFRSGANVLTF
TGTGCCAGCAGTTTTCGTTCTGGGGCCAACGTCCTGACTTTC
>.|.|TRBV10-1|TRBJ2-5|11
CASSGRETQYF
TGCGCCAGCAGTGGAAGAGAGACCCAGTACTTC